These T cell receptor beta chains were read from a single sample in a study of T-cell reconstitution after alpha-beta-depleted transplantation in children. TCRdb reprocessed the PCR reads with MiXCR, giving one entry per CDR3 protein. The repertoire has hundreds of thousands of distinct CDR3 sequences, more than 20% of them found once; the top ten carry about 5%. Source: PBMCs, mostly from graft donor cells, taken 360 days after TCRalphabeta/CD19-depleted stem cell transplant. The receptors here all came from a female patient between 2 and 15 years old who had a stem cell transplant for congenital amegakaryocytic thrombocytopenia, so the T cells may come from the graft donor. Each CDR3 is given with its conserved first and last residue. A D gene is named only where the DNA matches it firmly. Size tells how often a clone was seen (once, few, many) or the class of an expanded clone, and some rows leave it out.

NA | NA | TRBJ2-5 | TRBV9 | TGTGCCAGCAGCCCCTTATTCGGACGGAAAGAGACCCAGTACTTC | CASSPLFGRKETQYF
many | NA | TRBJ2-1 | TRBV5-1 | TGCGCCAGCAGCTTGGTAGGCAGCTACAATGAGCAGTTCTTC | CASSLVGSYNEQFF
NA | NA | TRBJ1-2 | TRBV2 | TGTGCCAGCAGTGCAGGGGTCAGCGGTGGCTACACCTTC | CASSAGVSGGYTF
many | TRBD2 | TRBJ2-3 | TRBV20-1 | TGCAGTGCCCCAGGGGGATCTAGCGGGGGGGAAAACTCGTTT | CSAPGGSSGGENSF
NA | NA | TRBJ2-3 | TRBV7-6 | TGTGCCAGCAGCTTAGGCCGGGCTTTAAGCACAGATACGCAGTATTTT | CASSLGRALSTDTQYF
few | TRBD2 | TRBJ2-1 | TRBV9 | TGTGCCAGCAGCGCGGGGAAACTAGCGGGGGGGCGAACCTACAATGAGCAGTTCTTC | CASSAGKLAGGRTYNEQFF
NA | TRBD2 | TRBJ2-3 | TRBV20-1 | TGCAGTGCTAGAGATACCTGGGGCGGGAGGGATACGCAGTATTTT | CSARDTWGGRDTQYF
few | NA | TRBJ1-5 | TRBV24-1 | TGTGCCACCACTCCGGGAAGCAATCAGCCCCAGCATTTT | CATTPGSNQPQHF
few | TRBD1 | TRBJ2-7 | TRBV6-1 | TGTGCCAGCAGAGGGACAGGGAAATCCTACGAGCAGTACTTC | CASRGTGKSYEQYF
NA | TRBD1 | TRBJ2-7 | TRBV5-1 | TGCGCCAGCAGCTTGGGACAGGGGGCGAGGGAGCAGTACTTC | CASSLGQGAREQYF
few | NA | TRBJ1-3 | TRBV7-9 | TGTGCCAGCAGCGCCCGGATAAACACCATATATTTT | CASSARINTIYF
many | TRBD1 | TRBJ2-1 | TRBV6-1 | TGTGCCAGCAGACGGGACAGGGACGCCTACAATGAGCAGTTCTTC | CASRRDRDAYNEQFF
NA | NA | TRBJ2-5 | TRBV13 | TGTGCCAGCAGCTTAGGGATCGGGGGCCTCCAGTACTTC | CASSLGIGGLQYF
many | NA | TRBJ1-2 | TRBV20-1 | TGCAGTGCTAGAGATCGAGGGCATGGAGGCTACACCTTC | CSARDRGHGGYTF
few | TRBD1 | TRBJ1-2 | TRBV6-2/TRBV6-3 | TGTGCCAGCAGCAAGGCTGCCTTGGGACAGGGCCATGGCTACACCTTC | CASSKAALGQGHGYTF
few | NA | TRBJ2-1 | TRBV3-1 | TGTGCCAGCAGCCAAAGAACAGGTTTTAATGAGCAGTTCTTC | CASSQRTGFNEQFF
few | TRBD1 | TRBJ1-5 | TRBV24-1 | TGTGCCATCAGTGCGGGACAGTTAAGTCAGCCCCAGCATTTT | CAISAGQLSQPQHF
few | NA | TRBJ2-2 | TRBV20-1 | TGCAGTGCTAGAGATGTACGGACGAACACCGGGGAGCTGTTTTTT | CSARDVRTNTGELFF
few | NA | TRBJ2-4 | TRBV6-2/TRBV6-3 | TGTGCCAGCAGTTACGGGAGGACGCTAGCCAAAAACATTCAGTACTTC | CASSYGRTLAKNIQYF
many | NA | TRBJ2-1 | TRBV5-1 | TGCGCCAGCAAGGAGGCAGGGGATGGCAATGAGCAGTTCTTC | CASKEAGDGNEQFF
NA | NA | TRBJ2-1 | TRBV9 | TGTGCCAGCAGCGCCGAGACCGAGAAGGGGTTCTCCTACAATGAGCAGTTCTTC | CASSAETEKGFSYNEQFF
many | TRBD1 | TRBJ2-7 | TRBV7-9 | TGTGCCAGCAGCTCGACAGGGAACTCCTACGAGCAGTACTTC | CASSSTGNSYEQYF
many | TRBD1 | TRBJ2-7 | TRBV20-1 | TGCAGTGCTAGAGACAACAGGGGTTTCGACGAGCAGTACTTC | CSARDNRGFDEQYF
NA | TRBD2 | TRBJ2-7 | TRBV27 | TGTGCCAGCAGGCTAAGCGGGGGGGTCTACGAGCAGTACTTC | CASRLSGGVYEQYF
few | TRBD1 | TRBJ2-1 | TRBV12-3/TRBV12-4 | TGTGCCAGCAGTTTGGGGGACAGACTCGCCAATGAGCAGTTCTTC | CASSLGDRLANEQFF
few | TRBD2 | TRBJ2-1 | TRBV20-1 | TGCAGCGCCTCTCCTAGCGGGAGTACCAATGAGCAGTTCTTC | CSASPSGSTNEQFF
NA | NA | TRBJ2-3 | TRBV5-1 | TGCGCCAGCAGCGGAGGGGGGGAGACAGATACGCAGTATTTT | CASSGGGETDTQYF
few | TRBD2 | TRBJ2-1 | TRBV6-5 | TGTGCCAGCAGCTATGGACTAGCGGGAAGCTCCTACAATGAGCAGTTCTTC | CASSYGLAGSSYNEQFF
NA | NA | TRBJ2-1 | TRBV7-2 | TGTGCCAGCAGCTTAGCTGTGTTTGAGCAGTTCTTC | CASSLAVFEQFF
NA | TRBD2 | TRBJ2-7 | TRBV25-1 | TGTGCCAGCAGTGAATCGTGGTTGGGGACTAGCCTTCAGTACTTC | CASSESWLGTSLQYF
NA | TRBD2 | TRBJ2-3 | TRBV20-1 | TGCAGTGCTCAGACTAGCGAAAGCACAGATACGCAGTATTTT | CSAQTSESTDTQYF
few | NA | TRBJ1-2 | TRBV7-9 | TGTGCCAGCAGCTTAAACCCGCCTACTAACTATGGCTACACCTTC | CASSLNPPTNYGYTF
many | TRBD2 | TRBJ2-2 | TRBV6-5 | TGTGCCAGCAGCCAAACTAGCGGGGATACCGGGGAGCTGTTTTTT | CASSQTSGDTGELFF
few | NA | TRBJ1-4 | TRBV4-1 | TGCGCCAGCAGTCAAGGCAGAGCAACTAATGAAAAACTGTTTTTT | CASSQGRATNEKLFF
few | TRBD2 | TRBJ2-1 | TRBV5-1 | TGCGCCAGCAGCGAGGGACTAGCGGGGCACAATGAGCAGTTCTTC | CASSEGLAGHNEQFF
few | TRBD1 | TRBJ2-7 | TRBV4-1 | TGCGCCAGCAGCCAACAACGGGACAGGACGCAGTACTTC | CASSQQRDRTQYF
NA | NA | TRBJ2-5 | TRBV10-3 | TGTGCCATCAGGGCCTTCGGACAGTTACAAGAGACCCAGTACTTC | CAIRAFGQLQETQYF
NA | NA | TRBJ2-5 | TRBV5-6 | TGTGCCAGCAGCTTGATAGCGAGCCAAGAGACCCAGTACTTC | CASSLIASQETQYF
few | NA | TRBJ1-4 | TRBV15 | TGTGCCACCAGCAGAGATCAGACAGCAACTAATGAAAAACTGTTTTTT | CATSRDQTATNEKLFF
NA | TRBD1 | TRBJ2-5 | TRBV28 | TGTGCCAGCAGCCGCCGACCGAGGGGGCTTGAGACCCAGTACTTC | CASSRRPRGLETQYF
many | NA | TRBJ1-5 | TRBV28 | TGTGCCAGCAGTTTAGTCCAGAGCAATCAGCCCCAGCATTTT | CASSLVQSNQPQHF